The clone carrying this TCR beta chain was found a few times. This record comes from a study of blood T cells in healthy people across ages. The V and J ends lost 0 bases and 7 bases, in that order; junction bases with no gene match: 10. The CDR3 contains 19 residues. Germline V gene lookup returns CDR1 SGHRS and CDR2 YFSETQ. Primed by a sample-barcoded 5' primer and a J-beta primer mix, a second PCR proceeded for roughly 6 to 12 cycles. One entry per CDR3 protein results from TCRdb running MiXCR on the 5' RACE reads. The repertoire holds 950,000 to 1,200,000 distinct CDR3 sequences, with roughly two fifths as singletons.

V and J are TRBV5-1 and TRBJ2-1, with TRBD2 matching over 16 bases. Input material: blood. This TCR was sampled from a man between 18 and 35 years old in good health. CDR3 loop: CASSLVGTSGGDLGNEQFF. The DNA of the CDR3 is TGCGCCAGCAGCTTGGTCGGGACTAGCGGGGGGGATTTAGGTAATGAGCAGTTCTTC.